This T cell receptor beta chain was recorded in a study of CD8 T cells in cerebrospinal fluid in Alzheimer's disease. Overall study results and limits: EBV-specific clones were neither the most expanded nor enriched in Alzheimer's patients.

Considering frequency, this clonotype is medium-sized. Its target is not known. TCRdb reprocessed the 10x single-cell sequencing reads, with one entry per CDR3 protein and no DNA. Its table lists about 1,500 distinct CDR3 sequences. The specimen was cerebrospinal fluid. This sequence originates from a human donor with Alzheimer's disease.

The CDR3 spells CSARDPLANNEQFF. The rearrangement joins TRBV20-1 to TRBJ2-1. Germline values: CDR1 DFQATT, CDR2 SNEGSKA (reference sequence). This CDR3 region has 14 residues.